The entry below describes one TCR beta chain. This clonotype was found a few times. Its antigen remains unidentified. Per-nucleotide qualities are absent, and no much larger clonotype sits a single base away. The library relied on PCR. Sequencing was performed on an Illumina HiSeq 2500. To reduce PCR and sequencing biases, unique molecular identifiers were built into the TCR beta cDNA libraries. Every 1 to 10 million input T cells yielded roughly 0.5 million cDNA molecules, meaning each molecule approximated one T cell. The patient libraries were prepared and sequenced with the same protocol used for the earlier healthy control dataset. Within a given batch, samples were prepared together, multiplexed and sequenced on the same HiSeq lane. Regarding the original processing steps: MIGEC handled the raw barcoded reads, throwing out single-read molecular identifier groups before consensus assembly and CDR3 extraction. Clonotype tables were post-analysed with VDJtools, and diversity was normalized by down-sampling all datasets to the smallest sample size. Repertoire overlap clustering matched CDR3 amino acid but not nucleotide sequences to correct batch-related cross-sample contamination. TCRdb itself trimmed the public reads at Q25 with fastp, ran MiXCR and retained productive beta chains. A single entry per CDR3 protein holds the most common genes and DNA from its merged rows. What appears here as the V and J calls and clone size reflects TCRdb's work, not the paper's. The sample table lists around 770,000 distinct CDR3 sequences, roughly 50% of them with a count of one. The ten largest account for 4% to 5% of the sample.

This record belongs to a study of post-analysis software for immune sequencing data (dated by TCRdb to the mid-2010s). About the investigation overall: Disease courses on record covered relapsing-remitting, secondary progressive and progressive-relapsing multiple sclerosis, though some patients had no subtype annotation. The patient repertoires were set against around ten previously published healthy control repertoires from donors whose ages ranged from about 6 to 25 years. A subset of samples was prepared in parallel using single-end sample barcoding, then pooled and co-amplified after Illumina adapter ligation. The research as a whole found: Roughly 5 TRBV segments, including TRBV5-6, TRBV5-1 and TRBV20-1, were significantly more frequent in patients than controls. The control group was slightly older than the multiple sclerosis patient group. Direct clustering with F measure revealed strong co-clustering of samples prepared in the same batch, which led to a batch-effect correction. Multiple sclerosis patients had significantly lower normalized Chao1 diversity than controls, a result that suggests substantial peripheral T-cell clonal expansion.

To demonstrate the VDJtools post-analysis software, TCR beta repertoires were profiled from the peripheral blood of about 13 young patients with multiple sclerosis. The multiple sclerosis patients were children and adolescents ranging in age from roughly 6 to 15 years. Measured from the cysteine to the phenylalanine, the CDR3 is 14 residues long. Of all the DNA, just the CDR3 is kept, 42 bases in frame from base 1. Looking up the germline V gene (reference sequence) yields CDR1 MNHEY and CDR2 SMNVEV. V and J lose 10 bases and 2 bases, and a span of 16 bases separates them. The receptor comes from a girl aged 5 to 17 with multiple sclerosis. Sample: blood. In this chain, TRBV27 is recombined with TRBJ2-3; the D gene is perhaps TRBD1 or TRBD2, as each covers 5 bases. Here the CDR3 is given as CATTTGALTDTQYF. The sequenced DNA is TGTGCCACCACAACCGGGGCACTCACAGATACGCAGTATTTT.